This is a list of T cell receptor beta chains from one sample in a study of tumor-infiltrating lymphocytes in primary liver carcinoma. TCRdb processed the multiplex PCR reads anew with MiXCR; each CDR3 protein has one entry. Of fewer than 400,000 distinct CDR3 sequences in the sample, 65% were seen once. Sequencing used peripheral blood. The receptors shown here come from a man between 35 and 55 years old with primary liver carcinoma and hepatitis B virus infection. Each CDR3 is given with its conserved first and last residue. A D gene is named only where the DNA matches it firmly. For some rows the clone size is stated as once, few or many, or as a class when expanded; others skip it.

DNA	CDR3	D	size	V	J	length
TGTGCCAGCAGTTCGCAGTGGGGCTGGTATGGCTACATCTTC	CASSSQWGWYGYIF	NA	once	TRBV28	TRBJ1-2	14
NA	CASSQVASGTGELSF	NA	NA	TRBV4-1	TRBJ2-2	15
TGTGTCAGCGTGGAACTAGCGGGAGTAAGCACAGATACGCAGTATTTT	CVSVELAGVSTDTQYF	TRBD2	NA	TRBV6-1	TRBJ2-3	16
TGTGCCAGCAGCTTGGGGGAGAACAATGAGCACTTCTTC	CASSLGENNEHFF	NA	NA	TRBV5-4	TRBJ2-1	13
TGTGCCAGCAGCCAAGGAGGGACAGGGGTCAGTGAGCAGTTCTTC	CASSQGGTGVSEQFF	TRBD1	NA	TRBV6-5	TRBJ2-1	15
TGCGCCAGCACGGGAAGGGGGACAGGGAAACTTTTCTACGAGCAGTACTTC	CASTGRGTGKLFYEQYF	TRBD1	NA	TRBV10-2	TRBJ2-7	17
TGTGTCAACAGCCCCCACCCAGGGAACACCGGGGAGCTGTTTTTT	CVNSPHPGNTGELFF	NA	NA	TRBV11-3	TRBJ2-2	15
TGTGCCAGCAGCGAACTCGACAGAACTAGCACAGATACGCAGTATTTT	CASSELDRTSTDTQYF	NA	many	TRBV6-6	TRBJ2-3	16
TGTGCCACCAGTGACCGCCAGGTCGGACTAGACCAAGAGACCCAGTACTTC	CATSDRQVGLDQETQYF	TRBD2	NA	TRBV24-1	TRBJ2-5	17
TGTACCAGCAGTGCTGACATTCATGGATACACCTTC	CTSSADIHGYTF	NA	NA	TRBV6-1	TRBJ1-2	12
TGCGCCAGCAGCCAAGAACGGCAGCAGTATGGCTACACCTTC	CASSQERQQYGYTF	NA	NA	TRBV4-3	TRBJ1-2	14
TGTGCCACCAGTGCCACCGGGACTAGCGTTACTCGAAGGTTCTACAATGAGCAGTTCTTC	CATSATGTSVTRRFYNEQFF	TRBD2	NA	TRBV24-1	TRBJ2-1	20
TGCAGCGTTGCCCTAGGTTGGGGGATGAACACTGAAGCCTTCTTT	CSVALGWGMNTEAFF	NA	NA	TRBV29-1	TRBJ1-1	15
TGTGCCAGCAACACCGGGACTAGCGGGTCCACCTACGAGCAGTACTTC	CASNTGTSGSTYEQYF	TRBD2	NA	TRBV11-2	TRBJ2-7	16
TGTGCCAGCAGTGCCCGGACAGCACCTTCCTACGAGCAGTACTTC	CASSARTAPSYEQYF	NA	many	TRBV6-1	TRBJ2-7	15
TGCAGCGCCCTCCGGGACAGGGCAGGCTACGAGCAGTACTTC	CSALRDRAGYEQYF	TRBD1	many	TRBV29-1	TRBJ2-7	14
TGTGCCAGCAGTGGGGGACTTTTCACCGGGGAGCTGTTTTTT	CASSGGLFTGELFF	NA	NA	TRBV6-1	TRBJ2-2	14
TGTGCCAGGGGGCGAGGGGGTTCACCCCTCCACTTT	CARGRGGSPLHF	NA	NA	TRBV5-4	TRBJ1-6	12
TGTGCCTCCACCCGCGGGACGGGAGGAGACAATGAGCAGTTCTTC	CASTRGTGGDNEQFF	TRBD2	many	TRBV10-3	TRBJ2-1	15
TGTGCCAGCAGGGACGGGGTTAATCAGCCCCAGCATTTT	CASRDGVNQPQHF	NA	few	TRBV6-5	TRBJ1-5	13
TGTGCCAGCAGCTTAGAGATGGATAGCACTGAAGCTTTCTTT	CASSLEMDSTEAFF	NA	NA	TRBV7-9	TRBJ1-1	14
TGTGCAAGCAGCTTTGCAGGGGAGGGTCAGTCCCAGCATTTT	CASSFAGEGQSQHF	NA	NA	TRBV11-2	TRBJ1-5	14
TGTGCCGGCAGCTTCAGCGGGGCACAAGAGACCCAGTACTTC	CAGSFSGAQETQYF	TRBD2	NA	TRBV11-2	TRBJ2-5	14
TGTGCCAGCAGCGGGAGATCGGGGCAAGAGACCCAGTACTTC	CASSGRSGQETQYF	NA	NA	TRBV7-9	TRBJ2-5	14
TGTGCCAGCAGGGACCCACCCGGGACAGACCTTAACTATGGCTACACCTTC	CASRDPPGTDLNYGYTF	TRBD1	few	TRBV6-2/TRBV6-3	TRBJ1-2	17
TGTGCCAACAGTCCAACCGGGACTAGGAGATACACTGGGGAGCTGTTTTTT	CANSPTGTRRYTGELFF	TRBD2	NA	TRBV6-2/TRBV6-3	TRBJ2-2	17
TGCGCCAGCAGTACTCAGCAGAACACTGAAGCTTTCTTT	CASSTQQNTEAFF	NA	NA	TRBV10-1	TRBJ1-1	13
TGTGCCAGCAGTTTAAGGCTAGCGGGTGAGCAGTACTTC	CASSLRLAGEQYF	TRBD2	many	TRBV12-3/TRBV12-4	TRBJ2-7	13
TGTAGCATGGGACAGGTCTACGAGCAGTACTTC	CSMGQVYEQYF	TRBD1	few	TRBV29-1	TRBJ2-7	11
TGTGCCAGCAGCCCGGACAGAATCTTGGGAGAGACCCAGTACTTC	CASSPDRILGETQYF	NA	NA	TRBV11-1	TRBJ2-5	15
TGTGCCAGCAGGGAACTAGCGGAGCCCTACAATGAGCAGTTCTTC	CASRELAEPYNEQFF	TRBD2	NA	TRBV28	TRBJ2-1	15
TGTGCCAGCAACTTAACCGACGGAGCCTACAAGCAGTACTTC	CASNLTDGAYKQYF	NA	once	TRBV11-2	TRBJ2-7	14
TGTGCCAGCAGTTGGACAGGGGACACTGAAGCTTTCTTT	CASSWTGDTEAFF	TRBD1	many	TRBV6-1	TRBJ1-1	13
TGTGCCAGCGGAGACAGCGGGCTGGATGAAAAACTGTTTTTT	CASGDSGLDEKLFF	NA	many	TRBV12-3/TRBV12-4	TRBJ1-4	14
TGTGCCAGCAGAAAAGGGACTAGCGGGATAGCGAACACCGGGGAGCTGTTTTTT	CASRKGTSGIANTGELFF	TRBD2	NA	TRBV5-6	TRBJ2-2	18
TGTGCCAGCAGCTTAGACAGGAAGAATGAGCAGTTCTTC	CASSLDRKNEQFF	NA	many	TRBV11-2	TRBJ2-1	13
TGTGCCAGCAGTGGGGGACTAGTGGTAAGCGAGCAGTACTTC	CASSGGLVVSEQYF	TRBD2	many	TRBV6-1	TRBJ2-7	14
TGTGCCAGCAGTTACCCCACCCCGACTAGTGGGAGTTTGACCTACAATGAGCAGTTCTTC	CASSYPTPTSGSLTYNEQFF	NA	few	TRBV28	TRBJ2-1	20
TGCAGCGTTTCAAGGGGGGACATTCAGTACTTC	CSVSRGDIQYF	NA	many	TRBV29-1	TRBJ2-4	11
TGTGTCAGCAGTGGATTAGCGGGAGTAGAGACCCAGTACTTC	CVSSGLAGVETQYF	TRBD2	NA	TRBV6-1	TRBJ2-5	14
TGTGCCAGCAGCTTGAAGACAGGGGAAAGTGAAAAACTGTTTTTT	CASSLKTGESEKLFF	TRBD1	few	TRBV5-4	TRBJ1-4	15
TGTGCCAGCAGCCGCTCGACAGACCTCCAAGAGACCCAGTACTTC	CASSRSTDLQETQYF	NA	many	TRBV6-8	TRBJ2-5	15
TGTGCCAGCGGTGATTCGAGACAACGCTCTGGAAACACCACATATTTT	CASGDSRQRSGNTTYF	NA	NA	TRBV6-1	TRBJ1-3	16
TGCATCGTTGAAGATGTCTCCCGGGAGCTGTTTTTT	CIVEDVSRELFF	NA	NA	TRBV29-1	TRBJ2-2	12
TGTGCCAGCAGCTTGGAGGGCGGGGCACAAGAGACCCAGTACTTC	CASSLEGGAQETQYF	NA	NA	TRBV5-4	TRBJ2-5	15
TGTGGCAGCCGGACGGCCTCTAGGGCCAACGTCCTGACTTTC	CGSRTASRANVLTF	NA	NA	TRBV28	TRBJ2-6	14
TGTGCCAGCAGCCGGACTAGCAACTACGAGCAGTACTTC	CASSRTSNYEQYF	TRBD2	NA	TRBV6-5	TRBJ2-7	13
TGTGCCAGCGGACAGACTGGTCGCGAAGGTTTCTTT	CASGQTGREGFF	NA	NA	TRBV7-9	TRBJ1-1	12
TGTGCCAGCAGCTTGGAGAGGGAGGACGGCTACACCTTC	CASSLEREDGYTF	NA	NA	TRBV7-9	TRBJ1-2	13
TGCAGCGCTACTAACAGGGTGGGGGCTGAAGCTTTCTTT	CSATNRVGAEAFF	NA	many	TRBV29-1	TRBJ1-1	13
TGTGCCACCAATGGGACAGGGGTAAGGACTGAAGCTTTCTTT	CATNGTGVRTEAFF	TRBD1	NA	TRBV6-5	TRBJ1-1	14
TGTGCCAGCAGCCTGTGGGGGGCTACTGAAGCTTTCTTT	CASSLWGATEAFF	NA	few	TRBV5-4	TRBJ1-1	13
TGCGCCAGCAGCTTGGACACAGGGACTGGAGACACCATATATTTT	CASSLDTGTGDTIYF	NA	NA	TRBV5-1	TRBJ1-3	15
TGTGCCAGCAGTCAAAAGGGGGGAGGAAGCAATCAGCCCCAGCATTTT	CASSQKGGGSNQPQHF	NA	many	TRBV6-2/TRBV6-3	TRBJ1-5	16
TGCGCCAGCAGGTACTCAGCTGAGCAGTTCTTC	CASRYSAEQFF	NA	NA	TRBV10-2	TRBJ2-1	11
TGTGCCAGCAGCTTTCCAGGGACTAACGGGACCAAAAACATTCAGTGCTTC	CASSFPGTNGTKNIQCF	TRBD2	NA	TRBV11-1	TRBJ2-4	17
TGCAGCGTGGGCCCGGGATGGGGAATGATCAGTGAAGCTTTCTTT	CSVGPGWGMISEAFF	NA	NA	TRBV29-1	TRBJ1-1	15
TGTGCCAGCAACCCCACAGCAGGGGTGAATGAGCAGTTCTTC	CASNPTAGVNEQFF	NA	NA	TRBV11-2	TRBJ2-1	14
TGCGCCAGCAGCTTGGAAGGCAGGGGAAGCACCGGGGAGCTGTTTTTT	CASSLEGRGSTGELFF	NA	NA	TRBV5-1	TRBJ2-2	16
TGTGCCAGCAGCTTATCTAACACTTCCTACGAGCAGTATTTC	CASSLSNTSYEQYF	NA	NA	TRBV11-2	TRBJ2-7	14